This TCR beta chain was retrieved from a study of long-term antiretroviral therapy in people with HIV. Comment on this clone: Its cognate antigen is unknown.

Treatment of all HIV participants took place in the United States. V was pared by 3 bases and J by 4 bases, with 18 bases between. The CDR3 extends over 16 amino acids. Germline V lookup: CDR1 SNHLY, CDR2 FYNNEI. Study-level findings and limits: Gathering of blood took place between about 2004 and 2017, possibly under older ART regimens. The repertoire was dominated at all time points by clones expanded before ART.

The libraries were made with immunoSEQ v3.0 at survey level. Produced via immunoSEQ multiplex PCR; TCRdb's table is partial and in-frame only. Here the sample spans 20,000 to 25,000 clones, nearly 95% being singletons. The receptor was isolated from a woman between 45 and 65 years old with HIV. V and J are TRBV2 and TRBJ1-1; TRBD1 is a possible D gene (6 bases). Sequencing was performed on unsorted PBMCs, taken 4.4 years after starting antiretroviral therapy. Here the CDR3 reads CASSEDSAFTVTEAFF. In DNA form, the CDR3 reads TGTGCCAGCAGTGAGGACAGTGCATTTACTGTCACTGAAGCTTTCTTT.